The clone carrying this T cell receptor (beta chain) was picked up a small number of times. Its antigen remains unknown. TCRdb itself ran the reads through MiXCR, one entry per CDR3 protein. The repertoire holds about 600,000 distinct CDR3 sequences, roughly 26% seen once, with 7% to 9% in the top ten. This sample stems from a study of T cell repertoires in cytomegalovirus infection. Study-level findings and limits: Adding up the frequency of public TCR beta families identified people who carried CMV plus the relevant HLA.

Trimming removed 2 bases at V and 3 bases at J, with 20 bases between. From germline, CDR1 is SNHLY and CDR2 FYNNEI. CDR3 length equals 18 residues. V gene TRBV2 combines with J gene TRBJ2-1; D perhaps matches TRBD1 (6 bases). The TCR was taken from a human donor in good health (CMV status not recorded). Some clones in this sample may be carry-over from other donors' samples. The sequenced sample consisted of CD8+ T cells from PBMCs. The CDR3 region is CASSERAGEPLLYNEQFF. For the CDR3, the DNA is TGTGCCAGCAGTGAAAGGGCAGGGGAGCCCTTACTCTACAATGAGCAGTTCTTC.